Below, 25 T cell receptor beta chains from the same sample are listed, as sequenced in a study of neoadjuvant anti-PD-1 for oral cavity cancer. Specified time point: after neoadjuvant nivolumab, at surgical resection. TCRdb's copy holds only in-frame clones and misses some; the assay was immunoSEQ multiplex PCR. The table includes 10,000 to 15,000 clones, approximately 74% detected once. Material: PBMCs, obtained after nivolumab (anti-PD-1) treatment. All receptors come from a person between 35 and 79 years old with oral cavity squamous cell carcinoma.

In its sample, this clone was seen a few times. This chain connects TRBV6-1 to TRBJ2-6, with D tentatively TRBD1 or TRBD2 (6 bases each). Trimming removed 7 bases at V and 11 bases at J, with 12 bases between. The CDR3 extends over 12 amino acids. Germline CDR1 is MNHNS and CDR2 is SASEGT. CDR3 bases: TGTGCCAGCACTGCAAGGGGGGACGTCCTGACTTTC. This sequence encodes CASTARGDVLTF.

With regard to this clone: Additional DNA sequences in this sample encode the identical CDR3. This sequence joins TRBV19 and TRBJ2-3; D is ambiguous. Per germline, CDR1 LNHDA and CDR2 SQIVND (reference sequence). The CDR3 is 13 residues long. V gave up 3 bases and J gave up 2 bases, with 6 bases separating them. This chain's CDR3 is CASSIAATDTQYF. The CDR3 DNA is TGTGCCAGTAGTATCGCCGCCACAGATACGCAGTATTTT.

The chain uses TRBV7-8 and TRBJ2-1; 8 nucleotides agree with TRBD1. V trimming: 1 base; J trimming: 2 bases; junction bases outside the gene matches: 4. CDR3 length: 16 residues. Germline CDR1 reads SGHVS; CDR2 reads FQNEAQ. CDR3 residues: CASSLVGQGTYNEQFF. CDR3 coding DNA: TGTGCCAGCAGCTTAGTAGGACAGGGAACCTACAATGAGCAGTTCTTC.

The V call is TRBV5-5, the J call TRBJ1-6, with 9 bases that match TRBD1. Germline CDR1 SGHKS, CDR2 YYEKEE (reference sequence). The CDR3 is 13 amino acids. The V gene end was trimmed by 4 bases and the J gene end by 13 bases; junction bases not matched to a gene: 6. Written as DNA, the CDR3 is TGTGCCAGCAGCACCCGGGACAGGGAGCCCCTCCACTTT. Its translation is CASSTRDREPLHF.

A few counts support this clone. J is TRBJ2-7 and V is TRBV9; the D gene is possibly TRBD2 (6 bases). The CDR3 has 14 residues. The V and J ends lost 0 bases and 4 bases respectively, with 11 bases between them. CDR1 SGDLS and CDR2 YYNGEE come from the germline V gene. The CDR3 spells CASSVAVSGYEQYF. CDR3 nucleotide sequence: TGTGCCAGCAGCGTAGCGGTTAGCGGATACGAGCAGTACTTC.

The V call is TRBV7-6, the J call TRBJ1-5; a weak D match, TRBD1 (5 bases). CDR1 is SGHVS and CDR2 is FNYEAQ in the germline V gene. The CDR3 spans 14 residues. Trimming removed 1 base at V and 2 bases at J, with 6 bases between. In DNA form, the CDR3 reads TGTGCCAGCAGCTTAGAACAGGGCAATCAGCCCCAGCATTTT. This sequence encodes CASSLEQGNQPQHF.

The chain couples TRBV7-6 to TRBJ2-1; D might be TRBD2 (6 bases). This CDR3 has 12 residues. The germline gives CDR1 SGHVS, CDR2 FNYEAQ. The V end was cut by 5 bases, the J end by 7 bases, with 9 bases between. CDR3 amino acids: CASSPAGNEQFF. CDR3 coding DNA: TGTGCCAGCAGCCCCGCGGGGAATGAGCAGTTCTTC.

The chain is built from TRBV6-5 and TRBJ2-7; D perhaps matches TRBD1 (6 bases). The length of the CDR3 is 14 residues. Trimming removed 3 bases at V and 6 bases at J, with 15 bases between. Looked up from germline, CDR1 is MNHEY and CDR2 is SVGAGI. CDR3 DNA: TGTGCCAGCAGTTATGGCCAGGGGAGCGGCGAGCAGTACTTC. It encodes CASSYGQGSGEQYF.

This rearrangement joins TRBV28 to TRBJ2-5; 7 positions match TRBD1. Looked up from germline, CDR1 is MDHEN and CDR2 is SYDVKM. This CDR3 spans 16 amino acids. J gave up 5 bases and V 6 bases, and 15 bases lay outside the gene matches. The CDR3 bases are TGTGCCAGCAGGGTAGGGGGCAGTTTTAGAGGGGAGACCCAGTACTTC. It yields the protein CASRVGGSFRGETQYF. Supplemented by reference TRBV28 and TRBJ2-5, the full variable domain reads DVKVTQSSRYLVKRTGEKVFLECVQDMDHENMFWYRQDPGLGLRLIYFSYDVKMKEKGDIPEGYSVSREKKERFSLILESASTNQTSMYLCASRVGGSFRGETQYFGPGTRLLVL.

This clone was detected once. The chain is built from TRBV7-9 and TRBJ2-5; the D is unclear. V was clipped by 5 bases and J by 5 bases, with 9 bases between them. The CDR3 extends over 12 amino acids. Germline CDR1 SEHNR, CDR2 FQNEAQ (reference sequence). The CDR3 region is CASSTRYETQYF. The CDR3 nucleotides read TGTGCCAGCAGCACCCGGTATGAGACCCAGTACTTC.

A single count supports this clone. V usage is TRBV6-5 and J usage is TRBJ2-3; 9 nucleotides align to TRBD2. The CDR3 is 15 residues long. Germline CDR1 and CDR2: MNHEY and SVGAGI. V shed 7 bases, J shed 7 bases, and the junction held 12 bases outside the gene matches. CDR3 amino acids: CASIGSGGPGNTQYF. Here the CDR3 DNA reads TGTGCCAGCATTGGTAGCGGGGGCCCAGGGAATACGCAGTATTTT.

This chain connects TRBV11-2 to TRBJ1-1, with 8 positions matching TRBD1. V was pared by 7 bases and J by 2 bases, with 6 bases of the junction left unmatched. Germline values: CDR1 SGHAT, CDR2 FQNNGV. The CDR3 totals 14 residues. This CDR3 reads CASKRSGGNTEAFF. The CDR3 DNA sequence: TGTGCCAGCAAACGCTCAGGGGGCAACACTGAAGCTTTCTTT.

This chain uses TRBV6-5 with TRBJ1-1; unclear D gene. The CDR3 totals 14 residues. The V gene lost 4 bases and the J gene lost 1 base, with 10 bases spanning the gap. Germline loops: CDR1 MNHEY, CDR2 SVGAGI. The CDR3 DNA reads TGTGCCAGCAGTTCCCCAACAGCGAACACTGAAGCTTTCTTT. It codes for CASSSPTANTEAFF.

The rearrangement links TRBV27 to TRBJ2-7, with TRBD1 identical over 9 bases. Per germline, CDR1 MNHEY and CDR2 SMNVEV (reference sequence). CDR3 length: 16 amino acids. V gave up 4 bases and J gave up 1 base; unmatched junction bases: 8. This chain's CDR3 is CASSSRGQGRSYEQYF. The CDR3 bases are TGTGCCAGCAGTTCCCGCGGACAGGGGAGGTCCTACGAGCAGTACTTC.

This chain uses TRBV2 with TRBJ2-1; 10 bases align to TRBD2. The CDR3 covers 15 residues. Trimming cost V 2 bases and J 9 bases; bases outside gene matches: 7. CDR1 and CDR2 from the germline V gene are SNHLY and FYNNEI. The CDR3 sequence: CASSESLAGVGEQFF. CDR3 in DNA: TGTGCCAGCAGTGAATCGCTAGCGGGGGTAGGTGAGCAGTTCTTC. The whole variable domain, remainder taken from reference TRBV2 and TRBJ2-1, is EPEVTQTPSHQVTQMGQEVILRCVPISNHLYFYWYRQILGQKVEFLVSFYNNEISEKSEIFDDQFSVERPDGSNFTLKIRSTKLEDSAMYFCASSESLAGVGEQFFGPGTRLTVL.

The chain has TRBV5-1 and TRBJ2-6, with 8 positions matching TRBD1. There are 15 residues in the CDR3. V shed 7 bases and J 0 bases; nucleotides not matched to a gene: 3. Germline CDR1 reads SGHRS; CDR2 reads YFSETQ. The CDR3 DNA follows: TGCGCCAGCTCAGGACAGGGCTCTGGGGCCAACGTCCTGACTTTC. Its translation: CASSGQGSGANVLTF.

This CDR3 is CASSPSQGSYEQYF. DNA for the CDR3: TGTGCCAGCTCACCGTCACAGGGTTCCTACGAGCAGTACTTC. The chain links TRBV18 to TRBJ2-7; possible D gene TRBD1, 6 bases. The CDR3 is 14 amino acids. Trimming left V 3 bases short and J 1 base short, with 10 bases between. CDR1 and CDR2 (germline): KGHSH, LQKENI. The full variable domain, completed using reference TRBV18 and TRBJ2-7, is NAGVMQNPRHLVRRRGQEARLRCSPMKGHSHVYWYRQLPEEGLKFMVYLQKENIIDESGMPKERFSAEFPKEGPSILRIQQVVRGDSAAYFCASSPSQGSYEQYFGPGTRLTVT.

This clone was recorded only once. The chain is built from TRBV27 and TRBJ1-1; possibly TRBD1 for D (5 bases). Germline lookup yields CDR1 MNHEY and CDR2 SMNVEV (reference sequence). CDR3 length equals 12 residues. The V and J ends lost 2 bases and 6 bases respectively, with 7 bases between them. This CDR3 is CASSLRGAEAFF. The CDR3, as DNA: TGTGCCAGCAGTTTAAGGGGAGCTGAAGCTTTCTTT.

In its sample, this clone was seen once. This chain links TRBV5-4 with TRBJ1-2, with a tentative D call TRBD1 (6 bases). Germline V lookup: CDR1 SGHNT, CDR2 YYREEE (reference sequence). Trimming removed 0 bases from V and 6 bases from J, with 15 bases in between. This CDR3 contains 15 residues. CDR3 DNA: TGTGCCAGCAGCTTGGTGTTGGGGGCGAGGAATGGCTACACCTTC. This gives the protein CASSLVLGARNGYTF. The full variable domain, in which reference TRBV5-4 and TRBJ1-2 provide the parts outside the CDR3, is ETGVTQSPTHLIKTRGQQVTLRCSSQSGHNTVSWYQQALGQGPQFIFQYYREEENGRGNFPPRFSGLQFPNYSSELNVNALELDDSALYLCASSLVLGARNGYTFGSGTRLTVV.

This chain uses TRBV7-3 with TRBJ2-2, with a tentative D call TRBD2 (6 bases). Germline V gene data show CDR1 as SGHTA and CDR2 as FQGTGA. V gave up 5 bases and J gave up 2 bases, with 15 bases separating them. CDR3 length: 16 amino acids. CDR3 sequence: CASSPKGGTNTGELFF. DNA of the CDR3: TGTGCCAGCAGCCCCAAAGGCGGGACCAACACCGGGGAGCTGTTTTTT.

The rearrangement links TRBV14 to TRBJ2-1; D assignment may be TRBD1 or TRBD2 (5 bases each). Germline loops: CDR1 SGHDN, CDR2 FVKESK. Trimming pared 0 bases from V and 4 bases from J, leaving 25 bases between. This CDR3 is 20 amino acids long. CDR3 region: CASSQDRVFLWGNPYNEQFF. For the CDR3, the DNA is TGTGCCAGCAGCCAAGATCGTGTCTTTTTATGGGGGAACCCATACAATGAGCAGTTCTTC.

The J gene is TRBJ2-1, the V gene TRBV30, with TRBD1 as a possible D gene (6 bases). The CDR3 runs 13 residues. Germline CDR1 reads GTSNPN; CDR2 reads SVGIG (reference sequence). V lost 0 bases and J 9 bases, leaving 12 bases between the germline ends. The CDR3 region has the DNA TGTGCCTGGAGTGTACCCAGGGGTGGTGAGCAGTTCTTC. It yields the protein CAWSVPRGGEQFF.

This chain's CDR3 is CASSSSRTEANYGYTF. Written as DNA, the CDR3 is TGTGCCAGCAGCTCATCCCGGACTGAAGCTAACTATGGCTACACCTTC. V usage is TRBV11-2 and J usage is TRBJ1-2; D is undetermined. Trimming removed 4 bases at V and 0 bases at J, with 15 bases between. The CDR3 runs 16 residues. Germline V gene lookup returns CDR1 SGHAT and CDR2 FQNNGV.

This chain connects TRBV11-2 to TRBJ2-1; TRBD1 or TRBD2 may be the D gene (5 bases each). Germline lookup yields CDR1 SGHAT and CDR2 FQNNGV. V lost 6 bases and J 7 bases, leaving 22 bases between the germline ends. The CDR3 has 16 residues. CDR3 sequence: CASRTISGTLYNEQFF. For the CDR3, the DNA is TGTGCCAGCAGGACAATCTCCGGGACCCTGTATAATGAGCAGTTCTTC.

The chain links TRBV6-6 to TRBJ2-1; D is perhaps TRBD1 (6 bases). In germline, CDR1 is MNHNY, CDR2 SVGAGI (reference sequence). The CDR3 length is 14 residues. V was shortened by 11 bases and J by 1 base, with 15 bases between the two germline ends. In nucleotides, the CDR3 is TGTGCCGGGGGCGCCGCAGCTTCCTACAATGAGCAGTTCTTC. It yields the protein CAGGAAASYNEQFF.